The sequence of this T cell receptor (beta chain) was determined in a study of identical twins. Notes on the study in general: Insertions ran lower in abundant cord blood beta clonotypes, though not in memory repertoires.

Regarding this clonotype: Its antigen is unidentified.

Template switching, a step in the protocol, added a universal primer site, and cDNA carried unique molecular identifiers. TCRdb re-called the 5' RACE reads through MiXCR, storing one row per CDR3 protein. The sample records nearly 200,000 distinct CDR3 sequences, around 15% being singletons. CDR1 and CDR2 (germline): SGHAT, FQNNGV. The CDR3 covers 12 residues. V was cut by 3 bases and J by 7 bases, with 7 bases left in between. The same sample was also studied in work on T cells expressing NK-cell markers.

The clonotype comes from a woman aged 18-29 years in good health. Sequenced material: CD8+ T cells sorted from blood. This chain uses TRBV11-2 with TRBJ2-1, with unresolved D. CDR3 nucleotide sequence: TGTGCCAGCAGCTTCTCGCCTAATGAGCAGTTCTTC. The encoded protein is CASSFSPNEQFF.